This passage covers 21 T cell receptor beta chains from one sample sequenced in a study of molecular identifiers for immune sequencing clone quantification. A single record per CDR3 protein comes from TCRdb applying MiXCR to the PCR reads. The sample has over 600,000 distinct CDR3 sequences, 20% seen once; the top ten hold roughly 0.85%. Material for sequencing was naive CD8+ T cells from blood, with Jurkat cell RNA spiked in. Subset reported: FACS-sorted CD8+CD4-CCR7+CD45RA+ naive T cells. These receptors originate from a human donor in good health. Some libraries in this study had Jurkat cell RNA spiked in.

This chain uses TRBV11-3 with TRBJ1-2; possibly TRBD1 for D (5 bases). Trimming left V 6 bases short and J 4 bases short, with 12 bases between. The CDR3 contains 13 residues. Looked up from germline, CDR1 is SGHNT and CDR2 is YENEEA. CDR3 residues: CASSYYGGYGYTF. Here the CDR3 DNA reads TGTGCCAGCAGTTATTATGGGGGCTATGGCTACACCTTC.

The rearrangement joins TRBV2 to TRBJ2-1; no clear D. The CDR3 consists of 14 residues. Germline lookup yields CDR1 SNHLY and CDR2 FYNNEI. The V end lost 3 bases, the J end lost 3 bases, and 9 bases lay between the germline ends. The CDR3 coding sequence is TGTGCCAGCAGTGATCTTAACAGCTACAATGAGCAGTTCTTC. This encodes CASSDLNSYNEQFF.

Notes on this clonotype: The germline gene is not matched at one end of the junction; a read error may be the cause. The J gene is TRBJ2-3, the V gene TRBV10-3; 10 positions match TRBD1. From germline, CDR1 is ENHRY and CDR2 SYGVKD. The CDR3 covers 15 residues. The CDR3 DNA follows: TGTGCCATCAGTGAAGGACAGGGGGTCACAGATACGCAGTATTTC. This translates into CAISEGQGVTDTQYF.

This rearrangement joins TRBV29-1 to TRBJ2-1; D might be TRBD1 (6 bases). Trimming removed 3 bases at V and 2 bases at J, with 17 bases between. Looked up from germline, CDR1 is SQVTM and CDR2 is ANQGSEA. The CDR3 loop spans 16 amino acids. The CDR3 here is CSVEWTGQGPYNEQFF. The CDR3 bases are TGCAGCGTTGAGTGGACGGGCCAGGGGCCCTACAATGAGCAGTTCTTC.

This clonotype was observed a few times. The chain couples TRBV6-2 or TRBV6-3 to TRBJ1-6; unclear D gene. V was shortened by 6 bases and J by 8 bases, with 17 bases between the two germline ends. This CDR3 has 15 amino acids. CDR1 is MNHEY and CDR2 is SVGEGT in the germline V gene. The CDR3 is CASSPAGPSYSPLHF. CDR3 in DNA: TGTGCCAGCAGCCCCGCCGGTCCCAGTTATTCACCCCTCCACTTT.

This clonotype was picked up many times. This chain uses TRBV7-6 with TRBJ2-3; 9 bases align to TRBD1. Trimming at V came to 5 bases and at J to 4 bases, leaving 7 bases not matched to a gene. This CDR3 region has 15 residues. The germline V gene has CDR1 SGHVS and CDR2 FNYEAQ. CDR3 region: CASSARDRVSDTQYF. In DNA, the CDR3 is TGTGCCAGCAGCGCCCGGGACAGGGTCTCAGATACGCAGTATTTT.

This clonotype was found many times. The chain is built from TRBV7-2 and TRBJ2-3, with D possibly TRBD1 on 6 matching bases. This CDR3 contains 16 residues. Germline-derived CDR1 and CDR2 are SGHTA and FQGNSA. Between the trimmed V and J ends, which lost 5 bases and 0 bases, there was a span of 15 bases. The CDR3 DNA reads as TGTGCCAGCAGCCTAGATAGGGGGAGCAGCACAGATACGCAGTATTTT. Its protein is CASSLDRGSSTDTQYF. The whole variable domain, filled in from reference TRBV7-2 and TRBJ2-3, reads GAGVSQSPSNKVTEKGKDVELRCDPISGHTALYWYRQSLGQGLEFLIYFQGNSAPDKSGLPSDRFSAERTGGSVSTLTIQRTQQEDSAVYLCASSLDRGSSTDTQYFGPGTRLTVL.

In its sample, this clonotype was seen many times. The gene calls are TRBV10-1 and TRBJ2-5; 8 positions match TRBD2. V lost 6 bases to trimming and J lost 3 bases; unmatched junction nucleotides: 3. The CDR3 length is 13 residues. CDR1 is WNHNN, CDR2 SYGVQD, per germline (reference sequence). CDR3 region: CASRETSEETQYF. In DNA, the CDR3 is TGCGCCAGCAGAGAGACTAGCGAAGAGACCCAGTACTTC.

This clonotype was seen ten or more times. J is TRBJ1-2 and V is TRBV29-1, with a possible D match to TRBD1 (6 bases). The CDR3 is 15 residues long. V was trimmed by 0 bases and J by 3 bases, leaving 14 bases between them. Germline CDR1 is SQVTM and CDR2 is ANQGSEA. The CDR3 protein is CSVEDWSRGYYGYTF. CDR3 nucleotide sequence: TGCAGCGTTGAAGATTGGAGCAGGGGATACTATGGCTACACCTTC.

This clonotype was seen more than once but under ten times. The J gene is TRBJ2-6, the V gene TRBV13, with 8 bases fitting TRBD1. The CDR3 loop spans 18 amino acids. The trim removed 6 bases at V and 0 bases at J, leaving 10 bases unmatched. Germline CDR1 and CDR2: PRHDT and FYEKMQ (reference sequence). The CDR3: CASSSGTGVYSGANVLTF. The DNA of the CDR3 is TGTGCCAGCAGTTCTGGGACAGGAGTATACTCTGGGGCCAACGTCCTGACTTTC.

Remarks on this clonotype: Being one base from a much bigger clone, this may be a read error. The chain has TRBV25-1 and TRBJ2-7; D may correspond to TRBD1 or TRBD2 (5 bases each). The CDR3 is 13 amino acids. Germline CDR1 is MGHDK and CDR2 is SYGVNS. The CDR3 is CVSSDRRDPEQYF. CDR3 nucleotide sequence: TGTGTCAGCAGCGACCGCAGGGACCCCGAGCAGTACTTC.

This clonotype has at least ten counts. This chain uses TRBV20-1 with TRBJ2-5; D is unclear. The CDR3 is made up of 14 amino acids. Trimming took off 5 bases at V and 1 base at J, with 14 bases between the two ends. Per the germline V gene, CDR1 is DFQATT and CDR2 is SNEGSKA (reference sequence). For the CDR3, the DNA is TGCAGTGCTGAACCTATCGGGCTCCAAGAGACCCAGTACTTC. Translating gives CSAEPIGLQETQYF.

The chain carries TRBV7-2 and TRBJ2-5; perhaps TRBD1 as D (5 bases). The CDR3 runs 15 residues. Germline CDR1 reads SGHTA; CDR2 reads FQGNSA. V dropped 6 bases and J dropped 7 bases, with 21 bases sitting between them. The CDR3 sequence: CASRPPTAYYGTQYF. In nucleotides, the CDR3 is TGTGCCAGCAGGCCCCCGACAGCGTACTATGGGACCCAGTACTTC.

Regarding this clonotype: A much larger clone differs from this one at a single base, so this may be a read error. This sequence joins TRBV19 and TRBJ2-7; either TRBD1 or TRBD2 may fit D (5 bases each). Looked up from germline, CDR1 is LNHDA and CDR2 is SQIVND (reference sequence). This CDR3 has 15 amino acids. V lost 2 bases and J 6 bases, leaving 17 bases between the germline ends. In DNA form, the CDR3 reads TGTGCCAGTAGTATAACGGGGCAGGCGGCCTTCGAGCAGTACTTC. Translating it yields CASSITGQAAFEQYF.

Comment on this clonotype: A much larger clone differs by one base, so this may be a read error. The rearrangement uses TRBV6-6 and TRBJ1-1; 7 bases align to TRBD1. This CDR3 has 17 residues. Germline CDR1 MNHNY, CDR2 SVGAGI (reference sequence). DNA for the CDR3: TGTGCCAGCAGTTATGTAGTCGGGACAGTGACGAACACTGTAGCTTTCTTT. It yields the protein CASSYVVGTVTNTVAFF.

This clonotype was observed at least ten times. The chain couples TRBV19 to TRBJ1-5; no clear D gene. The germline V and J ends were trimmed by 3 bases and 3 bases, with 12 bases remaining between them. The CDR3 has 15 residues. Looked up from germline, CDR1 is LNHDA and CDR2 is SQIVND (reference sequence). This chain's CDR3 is CASSIGTATNQPQHF. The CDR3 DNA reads TGTGCCAGTAGTATTGGAACAGCGACCAATCAGCCCCAGCATTTT. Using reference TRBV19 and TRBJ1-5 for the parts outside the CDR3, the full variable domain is DGGITQSPKYLFRKEGQNVTLSCEQNLNHDAMYWYRQDPGQGLRLIYYSQIVNDFQKGDIAEGYSVSREKKESFPLTVTSAQKNPTAFYLCASSIGTATNQPQHFGDGTRLSIL.

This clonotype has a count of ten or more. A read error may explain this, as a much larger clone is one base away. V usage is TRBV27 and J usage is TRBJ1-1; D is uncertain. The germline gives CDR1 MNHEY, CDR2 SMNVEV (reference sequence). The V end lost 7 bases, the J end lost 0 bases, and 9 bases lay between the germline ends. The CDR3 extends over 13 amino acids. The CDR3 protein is CASTDGMNTEAFF. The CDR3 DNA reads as TGTGCCAGCACCGACGGAATGAACACTGAAGCTTTCTTT.

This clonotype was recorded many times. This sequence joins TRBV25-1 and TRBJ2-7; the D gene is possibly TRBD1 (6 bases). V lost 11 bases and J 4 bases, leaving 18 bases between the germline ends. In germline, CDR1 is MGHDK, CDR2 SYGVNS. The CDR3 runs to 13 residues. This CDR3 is CAVGTTLGYEQYF. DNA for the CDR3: TGTGCCGTCGGGACAACCCTCGGATACGAGCAGTACTTC.

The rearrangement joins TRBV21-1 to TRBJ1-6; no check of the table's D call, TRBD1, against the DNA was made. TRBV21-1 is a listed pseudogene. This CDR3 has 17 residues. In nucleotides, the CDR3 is TGTGCCAGCAGCAAGTGGGGTTGGACAGTCGGAAATTCACCCCTCCACTTT. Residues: CASSKWGWTVGNSPLHF.

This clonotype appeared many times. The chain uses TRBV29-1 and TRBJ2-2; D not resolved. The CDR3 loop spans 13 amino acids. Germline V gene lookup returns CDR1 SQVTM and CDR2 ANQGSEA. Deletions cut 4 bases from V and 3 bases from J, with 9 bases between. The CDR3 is CSVVLADTGELFF. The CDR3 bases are TGCAGCGTTGTGCTGGCGGACACCGGGGAGCTGTTTTTT.

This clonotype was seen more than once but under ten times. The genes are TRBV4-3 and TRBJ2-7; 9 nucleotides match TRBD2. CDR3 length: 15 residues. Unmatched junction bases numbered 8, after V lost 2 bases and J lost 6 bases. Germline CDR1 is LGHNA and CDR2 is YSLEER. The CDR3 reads CASSQTSGSIGEQYF. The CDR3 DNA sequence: TGCGCCAGCAGCCAAACTAGCGGGTCGATAGGCGAGCAGTACTTC.